This is a list of T cell receptor beta chains from one sample in a study of cytomegalovirus exposure and HLA in healthy donors. Only in-frame clones appear in the TCRdb table, and some are missing; sequencing was by immunoSEQ multiplex PCR. The profile shows roughly 100,000 clones, around 77% of them singletons. The sample taken for sequencing was PBMCs. These TCRs come from a man aged 50 or older in good health and CMV-seropositive. The CDR3 runs from the conserved cysteine through the conserved F or W. D genes are given only for firm matches. The listing skips clone size in some rows; elsewhere it reads once, few, many or a size class.

clone size: once
V gene: TRBV4-1
D gene: -
J gene: TRBJ2-5
CDR3 DNA: TGCGCCAGCAGCCAAGGAGGGCAAGAGACCCAGTACTTC
CDR3 protein: CASSQGGQETQYF

clone size: once
V gene: TRBV7-3
D gene: TRBD2
J gene: TRBJ2-1
CDR3 DNA: TGTGCCAGCAGCCCCCTGGGGCGGGAGAGGGGTGAGCAGTTCTTC
CDR3 protein: CASSPLGRERGEQFF

clone size: -
V gene: TRBV18
D gene: -
J gene: TRBJ2-5
CDR3 DNA: TGTGCCAGCTCGCCAGAGCAAGAGACCCAGTACTTC
CDR3 protein: CASSPEQETQYF

clone size: -
V gene: TRBV7-9
D gene: TRBD2
J gene: TRBJ2-2
CDR3 DNA: TGTGCCAGCAGCCCGGGAGGAGCAGGGCGTGGCACCGGGGAGCTGTTTTTT
CDR3 protein: CASSPGGAGRGTGELFF

clone size: -
V gene: TRBV19
D gene: -
J gene: TRBJ2-1
CDR3 DNA: TGTGCCAGTAGTATCGCAGCGCCGTCGCCCCATGAGCAGTTCTTC
CDR3 protein: CASSIAAPSPHEQFF

clone size: -
V gene: TRBV5-4
D gene: TRBD1
J gene: TRBJ1-4
CDR3 DNA: TGTGCCAGCAGCGACCGGGACAGAGTTCCTGAAAAACTGTTTTTT
CDR3 protein: CASSDRDRVPEKLFF

clone size: -
V gene: TRBV2
D gene: TRBD2
J gene: TRBJ2-7
CDR3 DNA: TGTGCCAGCAGGGGAGCGGGAGGCGACGAGCAGTACTTC
CDR3 protein: CASRGAGGDEQYF

clone size: -
V gene: TRBV25-1
D gene: TRBD1
J gene: TRBJ2-3
CDR3 DNA: TGTGCCAGCAGTGAAAGGACAGGGCGACATACGCAGTATTTT
CDR3 protein: CASSERTGRHTQYF

clone size: few
V gene: TRBV27
D gene: TRBD1
J gene: TRBJ1-5
CDR3 DNA: TGTGCCAGCAGTATACAGGGGAGTCAGCCCCAGCATTTT
CDR3 protein: CASSIQGSQPQHF

clone size: -
V gene: TRBV11-1
D gene: -
J gene: TRBJ2-1
CDR3 DNA: TGTGCCAGCAGCTTACTGGAGGAGCAGTTCTTC
CDR3 protein: CASSLLEEQFF

clone size: -
V gene: TRBV27
D gene: TRBD2
J gene: TRBJ2-3
CDR3 DNA: TGTGCCAGCAGTTTAAGGACTAGCGGTGCTGGAGATACGCAGTATTTT
CDR3 protein: CASSLRTSGAGDTQYF

clone size: few
V gene: TRBV7-9
D gene: TRBD2
J gene: TRBJ2-1
CDR3 DNA: TGTGCCAGCACGAACGGACTAGCGGGTTTATACAATGAGCAGTTCTTC
CDR3 protein: CASTNGLAGLYNEQFF

clone size: -
V gene: TRBV7-2
D gene: TRBD2
J gene: TRBJ2-1
CDR3 DNA: TGTGCCAGCAGCTTAGAGCTAGCGGGAGAGGGTGAGCAGTTCTTC
CDR3 protein: CASSLELAGEGEQFF

clone size: -
V gene: TRBV28
D gene: TRBD1
J gene: TRBJ2-7
CDR3 DNA: TGTGCCAGCAGTATTCCCCTTTCGGGACAGAGCTCCTACGAGCAGTACTTC
CDR3 protein: CASSIPLSGQSSYEQYF

clone size: -
V gene: TRBV5-5
D gene: -
J gene: TRBJ2-1
CDR3 DNA: TGTGCCAGCAGTTACGTAGGACAGTTCTCCTACAATGAGCAGTTCTTC
CDR3 protein: CASSYVGQFSYNEQFF

clone size: many
V gene: TRBV30
D gene: -
J gene: TRBJ1-4
CDR3 DNA: TGTGCCTGGAGTGTACAGGGAAATGAAAAACTGTTTTTT
CDR3 protein: CAWSVQGNEKLFF

clone size: -
V gene: TRBV5-1
D gene: TRBD2
J gene: TRBJ2-1
CDR3 DNA: TGCGCCAGCGGTCTAGCGGGAGGTCTCACTGGGAATGAGCAGTTCTTC
CDR3 protein: CASGLAGGLTGNEQFF

clone size: -
V gene: TRBV18
D gene: -
J gene: TRBJ1-6
CDR3 DNA: TGTGCCAGCTCACCATCGACAGGCGGCGAAGCTTCACCCCTCCACTTT
CDR3 protein: CASSPSTGGEASPLHF

clone size: -
V gene: TRBV7-2
D gene: -
J gene: TRBJ1-5
CDR3 DNA: TGTGCCAGCAGCTCACTCCGGCAGCCCCAGCATTTT
CDR3 protein: CASSSLRQPQHF

clone size: -
V gene: TRBV6-1
D gene: TRBD1
J gene: TRBJ1-2
CDR3 DNA: TGTGCCAGCAGGACAGGGGGCGCGGGGGGCTACACCTTC
CDR3 protein: CASRTGGAGGYTF

clone size: -
V gene: TRBV7-2
D gene: -
J gene: TRBJ1-5
CDR3 DNA: TGTGCCAGCAGCTTATGGGGGGACTCTCGGGGTCAGCCCCAGCATTTT
CDR3 protein: CASSLWGDSRGQPQHF

clone size: -
V gene: TRBV9
D gene: -
J gene: TRBJ1-1
CDR3 DNA: TGTGCCAGCAGCGCCCTCGCGGGGCATCCCACTGAAGCTTTCTTT
CDR3 protein: CASSALAGHPTEAFF

clone size: -
V gene: TRBV9
D gene: TRBD2
J gene: TRBJ2-1
CDR3 DNA: TGTGCCAGCAGCGCACCCGGCGGGAGCTCCTACAATGAGCAGTTCTTC
CDR3 protein: CASSAPGGSSYNEQFF

clone size: -
V gene: TRBV19
D gene: -
J gene: TRBJ2-2
CDR3 DNA: TGTGCCAGTAGTATTGCGCACAACACCGGGGAGCTGTTTTTT
CDR3 protein: CASSIAHNTGELFF

clone size: -
V gene: TRBV5-4
D gene: TRBD1
J gene: TRBJ2-7
CDR3 DNA: TGTGCCAGCAGCTTAGGTGGGACAGGAAATCAGTACGAGCAGTACTTC
CDR3 protein: CASSLGGTGNQYEQYF

clone size: -
V gene: TRBV28
D gene: TRBD1
J gene: TRBJ2-2
CDR3 DNA: TGTGCCAGCAGCCGCATTCAGGGGGCGCCCACCGGGGAGCTGTTTTTT
CDR3 protein: CASSRIQGAPTGELFF

clone size: -
V gene: TRBV13
D gene: TRBD2
J gene: TRBJ2-2
CDR3 DNA: TGTGCCAGCAGCTTAGGGACTAGCGGCACCGGGGAGCTGTTTTTT
CDR3 protein: CASSLGTSGTGELFF

clone size: -
V gene: TRBV7-2
D gene: -
J gene: TRBJ2-5
CDR3 DNA: TGTGCCAGCAGACAAACCGGCACAGTCCAAGAGACCCAGTACTTC
CDR3 protein: CASRQTGTVQETQYF

clone size: once
V gene: TRBV7-3
D gene: TRBD1
J gene: TRBJ2-7
CDR3 DNA: TGTGCCAGCAGCTCCGGACAGGGGGCTCCCTACGAGCAGTACTTC
CDR3 protein: CASSSGQGAPYEQYF

clone size: -
V gene: TRBV10-3
D gene: -
J gene: TRBJ2-6
CDR3 DNA: TGTGCCATCAGTGAGCCCTTAGGGGCTGGGGCCAACGTCCTGACTTTC
CDR3 protein: CAISEPLGAGANVLTF

clone size: -
V gene: TRBV11-2
D gene: -
J gene: TRBJ2-5
CDR3 DNA: TGTGCCAGCAGCCGTCACCCTTCAGGGGAAGAGACCCAGTACTTC
CDR3 protein: CASSRHPSGEETQYF

clone size: -
V gene: TRBV29-1
D gene: TRBD2
J gene: TRBJ2-1
CDR3 DNA: TGCAGCGTTAGGACTAGCGGGAGATCCTACAATGAGCAGTTCTTC
CDR3 protein: CSVRTSGRSYNEQFF

clone size: -
V gene: TRBV30
D gene: TRBD2
J gene: TRBJ2-4
CDR3 DNA: TGTGCCTGGAGTTCGACTAGCGGGAGTTACATTCAGTACTTC
CDR3 protein: CAWSSTSGSYIQYF

clone size: -
V gene: TRBV29-1
D gene: -
J gene: TRBJ1-1
CDR3 DNA: TGCAGCGGGGTGCGGGCGGGCGCTGAAGCTTTCTTT
CDR3 protein: CSGVRAGAEAFF

clone size: -
V gene: TRBV5-6
D gene: -
J gene: TRBJ2-7
CDR3 DNA: TGTGCCAGCAGCTCCGGGACACCCTACGAGCAGTACTTC
CDR3 protein: CASSSGTPYEQYF

clone size: -
V gene: TRBV27
D gene: TRBD1
J gene: TRBJ1-5
CDR3 DNA: TGTGCCAGCAGTAAAGACAGGGGCGCGGGTAGCAATCAGCCCCAGCATTTT
CDR3 protein: CASSKDRGAGSNQPQHF

clone size: -
V gene: TRBV7-3
D gene: TRBD1
J gene: TRBJ1-1
CDR3 DNA: TGTGCCAGCAGCCCCCCCGTCGGGACAGGGGTCACAGAGGCTGAAGCTTTCTTT
CDR3 protein: CASSPPVGTGVTEAEAFF

clone size: -
V gene: TRBV4-1
D gene: TRBD1
J gene: TRBJ2-1
CDR3 DNA: TGCGCCAGCAGCCAACAAACTACAGGGGTAAGGTTGAATGAGCAGTTCTTC
CDR3 protein: CASSQQTTGVRLNEQFF

clone size: -
V gene: TRBV9
D gene: TRBD2
J gene: TRBJ2-3
CDR3 DNA: TGTGCCAGCAGCGTACGCTCTAGCGGTCCCACAGATACGCAGTATTTT
CDR3 protein: CASSVRSSGPTDTQYF

clone size: -
V gene: TRBV27
D gene: TRBD2
J gene: TRBJ2-2
CDR3 DNA: TGTGCCAGCAGATTAGCGGGTCCGAACACCGGGGAGCTGTTTTTT
CDR3 protein: CASRLAGPNTGELFF

clone size: -
V gene: TRBV28
D gene: TRBD2
J gene: TRBJ2-2
CDR3 DNA: TGTGCCAGCAGTTTAGGGACTAGCGGGAGACCCACCGGGGAGCTGTTTTTT
CDR3 protein: CASSLGTSGRPTGELFF

clone size: -
V gene: TRBV11-2
D gene: -
J gene: TRBJ2-7
CDR3 DNA: TGTGCCAGCAGACCCGGTTTAGCCTACGAGCAGTACTTC
CDR3 protein: CASRPGLAYEQYF

clone size: -
V gene: TRBV15
D gene: -
J gene: TRBJ1-2
CDR3 DNA: TGTGCCACCAGCAGAGATCCCCTCTATGGCTACACCTTC
CDR3 protein: CATSRDPLYGYTF